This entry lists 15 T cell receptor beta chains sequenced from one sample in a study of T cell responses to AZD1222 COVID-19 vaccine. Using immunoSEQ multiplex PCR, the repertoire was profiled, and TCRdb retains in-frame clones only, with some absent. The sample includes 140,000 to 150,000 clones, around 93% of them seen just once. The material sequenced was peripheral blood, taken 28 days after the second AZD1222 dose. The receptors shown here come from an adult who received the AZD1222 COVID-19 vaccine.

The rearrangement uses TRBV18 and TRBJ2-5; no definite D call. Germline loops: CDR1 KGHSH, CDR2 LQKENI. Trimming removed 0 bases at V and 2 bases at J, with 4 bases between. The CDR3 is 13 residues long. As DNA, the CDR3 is TGTGCCAGCTCACCACCGGTACAAGAGACCCAGTACTTC. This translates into CASSPPVQETQYF.

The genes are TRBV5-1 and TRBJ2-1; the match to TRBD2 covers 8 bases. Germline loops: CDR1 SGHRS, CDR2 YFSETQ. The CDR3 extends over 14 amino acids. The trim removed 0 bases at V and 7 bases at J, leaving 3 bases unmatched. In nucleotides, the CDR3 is TGCGCCAGCAGCTTGGACGGGACTAGGAATGAGCAGTTCTTC. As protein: CASSLDGTRNEQFF.

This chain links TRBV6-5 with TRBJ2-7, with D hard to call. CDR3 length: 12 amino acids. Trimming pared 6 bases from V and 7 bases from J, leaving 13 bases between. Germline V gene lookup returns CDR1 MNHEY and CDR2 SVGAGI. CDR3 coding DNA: TGTGCCAGCAGACAGAGAGACGAGGAGCAGTACTTC. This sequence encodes CASRQRDEEQYF.

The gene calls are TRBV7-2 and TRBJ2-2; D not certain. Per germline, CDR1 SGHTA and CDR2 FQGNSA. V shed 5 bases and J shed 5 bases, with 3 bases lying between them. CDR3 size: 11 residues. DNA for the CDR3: TGTGCCAGCAGCCGGACCGGGGAGCTGTTTTTT. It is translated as CASSRTGELFF.

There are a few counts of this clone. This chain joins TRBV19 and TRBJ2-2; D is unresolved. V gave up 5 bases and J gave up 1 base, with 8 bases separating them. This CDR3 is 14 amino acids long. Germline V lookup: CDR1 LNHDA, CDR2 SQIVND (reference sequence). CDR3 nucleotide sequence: TGTGCCAGTAGTCGACCGAAGAACACCGGGGAGCTGTTTTTT. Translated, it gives CASSRPKNTGELFF.

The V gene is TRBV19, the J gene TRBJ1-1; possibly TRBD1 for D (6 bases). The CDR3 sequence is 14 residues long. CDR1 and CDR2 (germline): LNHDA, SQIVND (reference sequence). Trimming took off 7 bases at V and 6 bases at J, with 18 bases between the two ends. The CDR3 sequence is CASTPNRDIAEAFF. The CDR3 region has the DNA TGTGCCAGTACCCCTAACAGGGATATAGCTGAAGCTTTCTTT.

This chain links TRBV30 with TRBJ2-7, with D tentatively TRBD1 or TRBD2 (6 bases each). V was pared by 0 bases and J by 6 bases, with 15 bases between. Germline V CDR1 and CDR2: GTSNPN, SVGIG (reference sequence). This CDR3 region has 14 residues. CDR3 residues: CAWSVRGGSAEQYF. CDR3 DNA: TGTGCCTGGAGTGTACGAGGGGGGAGTGCCGAGCAGTACTTC.

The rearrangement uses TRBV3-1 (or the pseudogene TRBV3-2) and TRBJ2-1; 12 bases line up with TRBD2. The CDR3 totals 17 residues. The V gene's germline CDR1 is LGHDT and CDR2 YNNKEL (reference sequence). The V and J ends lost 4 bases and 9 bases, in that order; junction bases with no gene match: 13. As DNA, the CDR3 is TGTGCCAGCAGCCCCCCCCCGAGACTAGCGGGAGTACCTGAGCAGTTCTTC. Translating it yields CASSPPPRLAGVPEQFF.

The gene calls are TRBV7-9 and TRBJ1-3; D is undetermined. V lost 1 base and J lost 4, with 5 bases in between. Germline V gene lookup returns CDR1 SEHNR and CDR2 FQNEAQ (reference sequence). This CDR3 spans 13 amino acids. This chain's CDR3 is CASSLGEGNTIYF. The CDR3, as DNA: TGTGCCAGCAGCTTAGGAGAAGGAAACACCATATATTTT.

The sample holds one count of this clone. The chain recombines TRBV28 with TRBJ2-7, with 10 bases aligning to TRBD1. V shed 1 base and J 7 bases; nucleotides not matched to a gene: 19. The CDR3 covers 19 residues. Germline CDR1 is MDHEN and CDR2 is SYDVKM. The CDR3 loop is CASSLSRLGGQGPFREQYF. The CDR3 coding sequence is TGTGCCAGCAGTTTATCGAGGTTAGGGGGACAGGGGCCCTTCAGGGAGCAGTACTTC.

Written as DNA, the CDR3 is TGCAGCGTTCTCGAGGGTGAGCAGTTCTTC. It yields the protein CSVLEGEQFF. The J gene is TRBJ2-1, the V gene TRBV29-1; TRBD2 might be the D (5 bases). The CDR3 spans 10 residues. The ends were cut back, 5 bases at V and 9 bases at J, with 8 bases in the middle. Looked up from germline, CDR1 is SQVTM and CDR2 is ANQGSEA.

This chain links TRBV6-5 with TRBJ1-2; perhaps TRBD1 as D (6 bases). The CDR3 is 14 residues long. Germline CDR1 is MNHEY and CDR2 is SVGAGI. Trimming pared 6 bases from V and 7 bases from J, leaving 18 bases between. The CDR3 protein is CASRVSGEKGGYTF. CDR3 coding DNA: TGTGCCAGCAGAGTTTCAGGGGAAAAAGGTGGCTACACCTTC.

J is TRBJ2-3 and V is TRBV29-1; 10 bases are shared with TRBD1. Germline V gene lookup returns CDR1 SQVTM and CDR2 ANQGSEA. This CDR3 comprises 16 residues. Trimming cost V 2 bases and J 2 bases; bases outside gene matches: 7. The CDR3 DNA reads TGCAGCGTTGAAAGGCGACAGGGGGCAGTCACAGATACGCAGTATTTT. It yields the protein CSVERRQGAVTDTQYF.

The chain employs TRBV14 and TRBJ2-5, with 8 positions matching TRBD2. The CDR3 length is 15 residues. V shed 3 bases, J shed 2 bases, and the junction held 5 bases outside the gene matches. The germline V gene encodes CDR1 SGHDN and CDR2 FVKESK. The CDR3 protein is CASSQDLAGQETQYF. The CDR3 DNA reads TGTGCCAGCAGCCAGGACTTAGCGGGGCAAGAGACCCAGTACTTC.

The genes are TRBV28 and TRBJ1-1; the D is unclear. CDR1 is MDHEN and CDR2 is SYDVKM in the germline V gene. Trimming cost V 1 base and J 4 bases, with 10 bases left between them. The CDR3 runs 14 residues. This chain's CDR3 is CASSLLVGGTEAFF. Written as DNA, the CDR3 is TGTGCCAGCAGTTTATTGGTGGGAGGCACTGAAGCTTTCTTT. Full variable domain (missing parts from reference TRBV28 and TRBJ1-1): DVKVTQSSRYLVKRTGEKVFLECVQDMDHENMFWYRQDPGLGLRLIYFSYDVKMKEKGDIPEGYSVSREKKERFSLILESASTNQTSMYLCASSLLVGGTEAFFGQGTRLTVV.